This T cell receptor (beta chain) was captured in a study of blood T cell repertoires in COVID-19. On the study more broadly: The analysed material was cDNA or gDNA that came from T cells, B-cell-depleted T cells, or PBMCs.

Profiling relied on immunoSEQ multiplex PCR, and the TCRdb table lists in-frame clones only, not all of them. The table lists more than 300,000 clones, 83% of them singletons. Germline V gene sequence: CDR1 ENHRY, CDR2 SYGVKD. V was shortened by 6 bases and J by 0 bases, with 13 bases between the two germline ends. The CDR3 runs 15 residues. Participant-reported clinical history was the basis for cohort assignment. This clone was detected a few times. The specimen sequenced was PBMCs or T cells enriched from blood (not recorded which). This TCR was recovered from a woman aged 45-65 years who had recovered from COVID-19. The chain combines TRBV10-3 with TRBJ2-3, with D possibly TRBD2 on 6 matching bases. The CDR3 DNA sequence: TGTGCCATCAGCACCCCCGCGGGGAGCACAGATACGCAGTATTTT. Residues: CAISTPAGSTDTQYF.